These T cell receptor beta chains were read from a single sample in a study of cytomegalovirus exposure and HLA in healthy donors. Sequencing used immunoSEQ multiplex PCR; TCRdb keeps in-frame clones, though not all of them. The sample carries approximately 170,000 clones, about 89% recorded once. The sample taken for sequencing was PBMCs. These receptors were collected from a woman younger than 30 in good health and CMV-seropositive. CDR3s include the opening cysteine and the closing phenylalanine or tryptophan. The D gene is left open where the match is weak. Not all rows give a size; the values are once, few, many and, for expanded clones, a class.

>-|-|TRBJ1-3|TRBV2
TGTGCCAGCAGTGAAGGGGAGGGGTATAGTGGAAACACCATATATTTT
CASSEGEGYSGNTIYF
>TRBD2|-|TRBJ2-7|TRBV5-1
TGCGCCAGCAGCTTGCGCTGGACTAGCGGAGCCTACGAGCAGTACTTC
CASSLRWTSGAYEQYF
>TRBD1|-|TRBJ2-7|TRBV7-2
TGTGCCAGCAGCTACCGGGACAGCTCCTACGAGCAGTACTTC
CASSYRDSSYEQYF
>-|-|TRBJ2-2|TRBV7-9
TGTGCCAGCAGCTTACCTCGGATTAGGGGGGGCGACACCGGGGAGCTGTTTTTT
CASSLPRIRGGDTGELFF
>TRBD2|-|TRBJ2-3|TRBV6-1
TGTGCCAGCAGTGACCCTAGCGGGAGGGCCGCCACAGATACGCAGTATTTT
CASSDPSGRAATDTQYF
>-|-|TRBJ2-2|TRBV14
TGTGCCAGCAGCCCGAGACGGGAGAACACCGGGGAGCTGTTTTTT
CASSPRRENTGELFF
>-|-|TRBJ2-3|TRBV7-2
TGTGCCAGCAGAGGAAGCGGAAGCACAGATACGCAGTATTTT
CASRGSGSTDTQYF
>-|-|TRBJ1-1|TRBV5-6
TGTGCCAGCAGCTTGGAGGGGACATACACTGAAGCTTTCTTT
CASSLEGTYTEAFF
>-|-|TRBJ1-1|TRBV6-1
TGTGCCAGCAGTGGGAACTATTCGACAGGTTCGAACACTGAAGCTTTCTTT
CASSGNYSTGSNTEAFF
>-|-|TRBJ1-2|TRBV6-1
TGTGCCAGCAGTCCCCGACCTGTCTCGGAGGCGACCTTC
CASSPRPVSEATF
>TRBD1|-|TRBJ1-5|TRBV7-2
TGTGCCAGCAGCTTTTACGGACAGGGGCTCAATCAGCCCCAGCATTTT
CASSFYGQGLNQPQHF
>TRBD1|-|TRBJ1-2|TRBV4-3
TGCGCCAGCAGCCAAGAAACCTGGGACAGGCCCCTGACTCCTAACTATGGCTACACCTTC
CASSQETWDRPLTPNYGYTF
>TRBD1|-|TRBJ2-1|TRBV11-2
TGTGCCAGCAGCCGTACTGACAGGGCCAGCGTGTATGAGCAGTTCTTC
CASSRTDRASVYEQFF
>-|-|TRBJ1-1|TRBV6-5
TGTGCCAGCAGATACGGCAAGAGACAAGCAGACAAAGCTTTCTTT
CASRYGKRQADKAFF
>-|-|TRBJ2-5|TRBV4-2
TGTGCCAGCAGCCAAGAAAGTACAGGTTGGGAGACCCAGTACTTC
CASSQESTGWETQYF
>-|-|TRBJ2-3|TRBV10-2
TGCGCCTGCGCAGATACGCAGTATTTT
CACADTQYF
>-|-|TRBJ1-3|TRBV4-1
TGCGCCAGCACCCAAAACCAGGGTATCGCTGGAAACACCATATATTTT
CASTQNQGIAGNTIYF
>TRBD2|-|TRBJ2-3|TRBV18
TGTGCCAGCTCATCCTCCGGGACTACCAACACAGATACGCAGTATTTT
CASSSSGTTNTDTQYF
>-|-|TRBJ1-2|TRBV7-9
TGTGCCAGCAGCCCCAGTACTAACTATGGCTACACCTTC
CASSPSTNYGYTF
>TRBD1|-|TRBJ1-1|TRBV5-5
TGTGCCAGCAGCTGGGGTGGAGGGGGCTTGAACACTGAAGCTTTCTTT
CASSWGGGGLNTEAFF
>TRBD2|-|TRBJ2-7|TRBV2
TGTGCCAGCAGTGAAGCGAGCGGGAACTCCTACGAGCAGTACTTC
CASSEASGNSYEQYF
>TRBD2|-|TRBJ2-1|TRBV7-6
TGTGCCAGCAGCCCGGGACTAGCGGAGGACAATGAGCAGTTCTTC
CASSPGLAEDNEQFF
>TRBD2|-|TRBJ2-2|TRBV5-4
TGTGCCAGGATACTAGCGGGAGCCTCGAACACCGGGGAGCTGTTTTTT
CARILAGASNTGELFF
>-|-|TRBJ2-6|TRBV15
TGTGCCACCAGCAGAGGGACAGTCCGAGATTCTGGGGCCAACGTCCTGACTTTC
CATSRGTVRDSGANVLTF
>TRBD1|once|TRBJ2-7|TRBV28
TGTGCCAGCAGCCAAACAGGGGGCTACGAGCAGTACTTC
CASSQTGGYEQYF
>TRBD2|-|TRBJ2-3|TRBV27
TGTGCCAGCAGTCCCAGGGTCCGGGGACTAGCGGTAAGCACAGATACGCAGTATTTT
CASSPRVRGLAVSTDTQYF